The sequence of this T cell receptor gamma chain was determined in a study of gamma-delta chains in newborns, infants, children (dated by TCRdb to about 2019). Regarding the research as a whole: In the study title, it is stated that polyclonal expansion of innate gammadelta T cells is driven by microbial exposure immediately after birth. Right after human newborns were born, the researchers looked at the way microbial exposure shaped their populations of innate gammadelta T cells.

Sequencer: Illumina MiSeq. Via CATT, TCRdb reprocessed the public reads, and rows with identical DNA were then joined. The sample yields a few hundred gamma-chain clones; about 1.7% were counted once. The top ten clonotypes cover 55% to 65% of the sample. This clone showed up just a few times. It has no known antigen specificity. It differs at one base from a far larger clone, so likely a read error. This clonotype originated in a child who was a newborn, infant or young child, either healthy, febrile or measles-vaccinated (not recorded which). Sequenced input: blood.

The CDR3 corresponds to CALWAGGGELGKKIRVF. The DNA sequence is as follows: TGTGCCTTGTGGGCAGGTGGTGGTGAGTTGGGCAAAAAAATCAGGGTATTT. The chain links TRGV9 with TRGJP. The CDR3 starts with the cysteine, ends with the phenylalanine, and has 17 residues. The read is trimmed to its CDR3 DNA, 51 bases read in frame from base 1. In the germline V gene (reference sequence), CDR1 corresponds to GITISATS and CDR2 to ISYDGTV.